The clone carrying this T cell receptor (beta chain) showed up many times. The antigen is undetermined. The data were taken from a study of CD8 T cells in ankylosing spondylitis. The study, taken as a whole, reports: What seemed typical of ankylosing spondylitis blood was a TCR beta motif built from fewer than ten highly homologous variants.

It was by quantitative 5'-RACE with molecular barcodes that TCR beta libraries were made. TCRdb passed the 5' RACE reads through MiXCR, listing each CDR3 protein once. The sample includes 200,000 or so distinct CDR3 sequences, approximately 18% of them seen just once. Trimming left V 5 bases short and J 0 bases short, with 16 bases between. The CDR3 totals 16 residues. The chain carries TRBV12-3 or TRBV12-4 and TRBJ1-1, with a possible D match to TRBD1 (5 bases). The receptor comes from a male donor between 10 and 30 years old with ankylosing spondylitis or in good health (not recorded which). Material: blood, either unsorted or a sorted T cell fraction (not recorded which). CDR3 in DNA: TGTGCCAGCAGTCAACGGGACGGAAGACTGAACACTGAAGCTTTCTTT. Encoded protein: CASSQRDGRLNTEAFF.